The entry that follows covers one TCR beta chain sequence. This CDR3 is 16 amino acids long. The ends were cut back, 1 base at V and 8 bases at J, with 18 bases in the middle. Germline V gene sequence: CDR1 LGHNA, CDR2 YSLEER. The sample is drawn from a study of control samples from healthy donors and cancer patients. Clones were sequenced by immunoSEQ multiplex PCR, and TCRdb holds only the in-frame ones, with some missing. The profile shows around 70,000 clones, approximately 83% of them singletons. This clonotype was obtained from a man aged 60 to 75 in good health. Sample: blood. The V call is TRBV4-3, the J call TRBJ2-1; possible D gene TRBD2, 6 bases. Written as DNA, the CDR3 is TGCGCCAGCAGCCAAGCGTGGTCAGGAGGGGTGGATGAGCAGTTCTTC. Amino acid sequence: CASSQAWSGGVDEQFF.